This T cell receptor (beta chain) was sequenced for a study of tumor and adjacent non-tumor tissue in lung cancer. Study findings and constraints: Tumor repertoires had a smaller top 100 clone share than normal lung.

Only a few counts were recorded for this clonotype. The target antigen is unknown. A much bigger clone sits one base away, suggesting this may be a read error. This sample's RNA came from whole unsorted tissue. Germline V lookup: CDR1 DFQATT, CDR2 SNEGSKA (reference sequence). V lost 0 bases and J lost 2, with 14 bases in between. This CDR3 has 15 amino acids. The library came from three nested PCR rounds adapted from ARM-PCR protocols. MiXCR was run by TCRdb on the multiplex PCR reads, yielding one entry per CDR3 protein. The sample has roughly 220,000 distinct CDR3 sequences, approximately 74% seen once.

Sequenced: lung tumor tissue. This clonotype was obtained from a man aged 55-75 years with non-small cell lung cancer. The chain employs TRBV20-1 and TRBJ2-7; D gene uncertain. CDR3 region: CSARDLVGFTYEQYF. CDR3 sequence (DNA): TGCAGTGCTAGAGACTTGGTAGGGTTTACCTACGAGCAGTACTTC.